This TCR beta chain was captured by sequencing in a study of radiotherapy plus CTLA-4 blockade in lung cancer. Clones were sequenced by immunoSEQ multiplex PCR, and TCRdb holds only the in-frame ones, with some missing. The data hold about 45,000 clones, with 70% to 80% observed a single time. CDR3 length equals 16 residues. Germline V gene sequence: CDR1 SEHNR, CDR2 FQNEAQ (reference sequence). Trimming removed 1 base at V and 8 bases at J, with 18 bases between. The V gene is TRBV7-9, the J gene TRBJ2-1; D is possibly TRBD1 (5 bases). The starting material was peripheral blood, obtained from a patient treated with radiotherapy plus ipilimumab. The sequence was obtained from a human donor with non-small cell lung cancer who had stable disease on radiotherapy plus ipilimumab. The CDR3: CASSLDSQGLRDEQFF. The CDR3 nucleotides read TGTGCCAGCAGCTTAGATAGCCAGGGATTGCGTGATGAGCAGTTCTTC.